The source of this T cell receptor (beta chain) is a study of shared clonotypes between healthy human individuals. The wider study: Every donor yielded three CD4 naive, three CD4 memory, two CD8 naive and one CD8 memory plate.

Replicate PCRs from sorted subsets contained roughly 200 ng DNA, which is some 29,000 T cell genomes. The repertoire was sequenced with immunoSEQ multiplex PCR; TCRdb's copy has only in-frame clones and lacks some. The table has more than 900,000 clones, around 82% seen once. Germline values: CDR1 MDHEN, CDR2 SYDVKM. The CDR3 length is 13 residues. V was cut by 5 bases and J by 9 bases, with 14 bases left in between. The gene calls are TRBV28 and TRBJ1-5; D is undetermined. The specimen was memory CD4+ T cells from PBMCs. Described subset: CD45RA-negative fraction. The sequence was obtained from a man aged 18 to 30 in good health. Some clones in this sample may be carry-over from other donors' samples. The DNA for the CDR3 is TGTGCCAGCAGTCCCGAGAACCTCCGGCCCCAGCATTTT. The encoded protein is CASSPENLRPQHF.